The entry below gives a single TCR beta chain sequence along with its context. Antigen specificity is unknown. These data belong to a study of T cell responses to AZD1222 COVID-19 vaccine. Study details: Second-dose intervals near 4 or 12 weeks were combined. Study-wide points: A rise in Spike-specific TCR breadth and depth followed two AZD1222 doses. Dominant CD4 TCR responses targeted spike regions 160-218 and 743-854.

The repertoire was sequenced with immunoSEQ multiplex PCR; TCRdb's copy has only in-frame clones and lacks some. This table has 130,000 or so clones, over 90% appearing once. Trimming pared 3 bases from V and 0 bases from J, leaving 8 bases between. The germline CDR1 and CDR2 sequences are LNHDA and SQIVND (reference sequence). This CDR3 has 15 residues. The chain carries TRBV19 and TRBJ1-4; D unclear. The sequencing here drew on peripheral blood, taken on day 0 of AZD1222 vaccination. The TCR originated in an adult in good health. CDR3 amino acids: CASSMDGATNEKLFF. In nucleotides, the CDR3 is TGTGCCAGTAGTATGGACGGAGCAACTAATGAAAAACTGTTTTTT.